The sample holds many counts of the clone carrying this TCR beta chain. Amplified TCR beta CDR3 regions came from RNA transcripts. A first-round RT-PCR of the TCR CDR3 used the HTBI primer set. Using its own MiXCR run on the multiplex PCR reads, TCRdb lists one record per CDR3 protein. Among approximately 630,000 distinct CDR3 sequences listed, roughly 17% were seen once. These data belong to a study of T cells in Graves' hyperthyroidism and ophthalmopathy. CDR3 length: 14 residues. The V gene lost 6 bases and the J gene lost 1 base, with 12 bases spanning the gap. Per the germline V gene, CDR1 is SNHLY and CDR2 is FYNNEI.

Sequenced input: blood. J is TRBJ1-1 and V is TRBV2; D might be TRBD1 (5 bases). The receptor's source is a woman in her twenties or thirties with Graves' hyperthyroidism. The CDR3 DNA sequence: TGTGCCAGCAGGTCCAGGGCAGCGAACACTGAAGCTTTCTTT. Translating it yields CASRSRAANTEAFF.